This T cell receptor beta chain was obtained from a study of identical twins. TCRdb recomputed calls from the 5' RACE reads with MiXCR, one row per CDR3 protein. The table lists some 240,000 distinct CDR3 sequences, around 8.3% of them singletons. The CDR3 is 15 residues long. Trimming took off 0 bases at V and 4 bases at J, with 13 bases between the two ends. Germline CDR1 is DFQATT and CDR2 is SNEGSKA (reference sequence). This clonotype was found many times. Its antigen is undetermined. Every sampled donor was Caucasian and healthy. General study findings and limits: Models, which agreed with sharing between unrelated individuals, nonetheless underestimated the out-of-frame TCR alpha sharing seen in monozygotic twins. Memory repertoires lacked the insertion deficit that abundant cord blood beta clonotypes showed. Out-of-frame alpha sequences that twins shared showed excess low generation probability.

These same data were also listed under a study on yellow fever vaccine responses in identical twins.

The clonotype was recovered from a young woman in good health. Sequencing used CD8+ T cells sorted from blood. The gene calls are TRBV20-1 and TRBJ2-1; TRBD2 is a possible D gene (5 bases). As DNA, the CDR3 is TGCAGTGCTAGAGATAGTGAGGGCCTTTACAATGAGCAGTTCTTC. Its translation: CSARDSEGLYNEQFF.